This T cell receptor (beta chain) was documented in a study of shared clonotypes between healthy human individuals. Across several immunoSEQ plates, the genomic DNA of each subset was split evenly. Only in-frame clones appear in the TCRdb table, and some are missing; sequencing was by immunoSEQ multiplex PCR. The sample includes roughly 850,000 clones, just over 95% of them seen just once. CD45RO negativity and positive selection for CCR7 defined naive CD8 cells, a population that excluded terminally differentiated effector memory CD45RA+ cells. After removal of 0 bases from V and 1 base from J, the junction contained 14 bases not matched to a gene. Germline V CDR1 and CDR2: GTSNPN, SVGIG (reference sequence). CDR3 length equals 19 residues.

The chain carries TRBV30 and TRBJ2-3, with 9 bases lining up with TRBD2. The sequence was obtained from a man aged 25-40 years in good health. Sequenced input: naive CD8+ T cells sorted from blood. The CDR3 DNA is TGTGCCTGGAGTGTACCGTTGGCGGGAGGGCCGTGGGGCACAGATACGCAGTATTTT. Translating it yields CAWSVPLAGGPWGTDTQYF.